This entry lists 24 T cell receptor beta chains sequenced from one sample in a study of CD8 T cells in Susac syndrome. Reverse transcription used roughly 0.5 to 1 ug RNA and random hexamers. TCRdb recomputed calls from the immunoSEQ multiplex PCR reads with MiXCR, one row per CDR3 protein. Among about 73,000 distinct CDR3 sequences, just under 95% were seen once, and the ten largest hold 0.3% to 0.4%. The source material was CD8+ T cells from PBMCs. Receptors originate from a human donor with multiple sclerosis.

The chain has TRBV25-1 and TRBJ1-2; 8 nucleotides align to TRBD1. The length of the CDR3 is 13 residues. The J segment lost 8 bases and the V segment lost 9 bases, leaving 11 bases of the junction unmatched. Germline lookup yields CDR1 MGHDK and CDR2 SYGVNS. Written as DNA, the CDR3 is TGTGCCAGTTCCACAGGGGGGATAAAGGGCTACACCTTC. The encoded protein is CASSTGGIKGYTF.

The V call is TRBV19, the J call TRBJ2-4, with 8 bases lining up with TRBD1. The V segment lost 4 bases and the J segment 9 bases; nucleotides outside the gene matches: 5. CDR1 and CDR2 (germline): LNHDA, SQIVND (reference sequence). The CDR3 consists of 13 residues. The CDR3 DNA sequence: TGTGCCAGTAGTAGCGGACAGGGCCGCATTCAGTACTTC. Amino acids: CASSSGQGRIQYF.

J is TRBJ2-5 and V is TRBV29-1; D remains unclear. The CDR3 consists of 11 residues. Germline values: CDR1 SQVTM, CDR2 ANQGSEA. Trimming cost V 5 bases and J 2 bases, with 6 bases left between them. The CDR3 sequence is CSVLIQETQYF. CDR3 bases: TGCAGCGTTCTGATACAAGAGACCCAGTACTTC.

The chain couples TRBV4-1 to TRBJ2-1; D ambiguous. Trimming left V 1 base short and J 10 bases short, with 20 bases between. The germline V gene has CDR1 MGHRA and CDR2 YSYEKL. The CDR3 has 16 amino acids. CDR3 in amino acids: CASSQVSQSPGVEQFF. The CDR3 DNA is TGCGCCAGCAGCCAAGTATCCCAATCCCCCGGTGTGGAGCAGTTCTTC.

J is TRBJ2-7 and V is TRBV13; maybe TRBD1 (6 bases). V was pared by 5 bases and J by 6 bases, with 14 bases between. CDR1 and CDR2 (germline): PRHDT, FYEKMQ (reference sequence). The CDR3 spans 13 residues. CDR3 region: CASSPTGIPEQYF. CDR3 sequence (DNA): TGTGCCAGCAGCCCGACAGGTATTCCCGAGCAGTACTTC.

The chain combines TRBV7-2 with TRBJ2-1; D remains unclear. The CDR3 sequence is 11 residues long. The V end lost 6 bases, the J end lost 9 bases, and 9 bases lay between the germline ends. Looked up from germline, CDR1 is SGHTA and CDR2 is FQGNSA. CDR3 bases: TGTGCCAGCAGTCTGCGCGTTGAGCAGTTCTTC. Amino acids: CASSLRVEQFF.

The genes are TRBV10-3 and TRBJ2-7; either TRBD1 or TRBD2 may fit D (7 bases each). The germline V and J ends were trimmed by 9 bases and 1 base, with 22 bases remaining between them. Germline lookup yields CDR1 ENHRY and CDR2 SYGVKD. The CDR3 is 16 amino acids. CDR3 DNA sequence: TGTGCCATTCGAGGGGAGGGACAGAGATTATCCTACGAGCAGTACTTC. Its translation: CAIRGEGQRLSYEQYF.

The chain joins TRBV24-1 to TRBJ1-5; D not resolved. The V gene's germline CDR1 is KGHDR and CDR2 SFDVKD. V was clipped by 5 bases and J by 3 bases, with 7 bases between them. The CDR3 loop spans 13 amino acids. The CDR3, as DNA: TGTGCCACCAGTGCAGGAATCAATCAGCCCCAGCATTTT. Translated, it gives CATSAGINQPQHF.

The chain has TRBV5-1 and TRBJ1-2; D gene unclear. Trimming left V 2 bases short and J 7 bases short, with 15 bases between. The length of the CDR3 is 14 residues. Germline values: CDR1 SGHRS, CDR2 YFSETQ. This CDR3 is CASSFESLYGGYTF. The CDR3 region has the DNA TGCGCCAGCAGCTTCGAGTCCCTCTACGGTGGCTACACCTTC.

The chain couples TRBV15 to TRBJ2-5, with D unresolved. Looked up from germline, CDR1 is LNHNV and CDR2 is YYDKDF (reference sequence). Trimming stripped 5 bases from V and 0 bases from J, with 4 bases between. CDR3 size: 12 residues. The CDR3: CATSDDQETQYF. CDR3 bases: TGTGCCACCAGCGACGACCAAGAGACCCAGTACTTC.

The chain joins TRBV10-3 to TRBJ1-3; possibly TRBD1 for D (6 bases). From germline, CDR1 is ENHRY and CDR2 SYGVKD. This CDR3 is built from 17 residues. Between the trimmed V and J ends, which lost 3 bases and 0 bases, there was a span of 15 bases. CDR3 DNA: TGTGCCATCAGTGAACGGGGGCTTGAGTACTCTGGAAACACCATATATTTT. Residues: CAISERGLEYSGNTIYF.

V and J are TRBV11-2 and TRBJ2-7, with 8 bases that match TRBD1. CDR1 is SGHAT, CDR2 FQNNGV, per germline. This CDR3 has 17 residues. V dropped 5 bases and J dropped 5; count of bases not matched to a gene: 17. CDR3 loop: CASSLKGRQGKEDEQYF. The CDR3 region has the DNA TGTGCCAGCAGCCTTAAGGGCAGACAGGGGAAAGAGGACGAGCAGTACTTC. The full variable domain, completed using reference TRBV11-2 and TRBJ2-7, is EAGVAQSPRYKIIEKRQSVAFWCNPISGHATLYWYQQILGQGPKLLIQFQNNGVVDDSQLPKDRFSAERLKGVDSTLKIQPAKLEDSAVYLCASSLKGRQGKEDEQYFGPGTRLTVT.

The gene calls are TRBV14 and TRBJ1-1; no clear D. CDR1 is SGHDN, CDR2 FVKESK, per germline. The V gene lost 0 bases and the J gene lost 6 bases, with 8 bases spanning the gap. CDR3 length: 13 amino acids. The CDR3 region is CASSQDSRAEAFF. The CDR3 DNA follows: TGTGCCAGCAGCCAAGATAGTAGGGCTGAAGCTTTCTTT.

The V call is TRBV7-9, the J call TRBJ2-7; D not resolved. Germline CDR1 is SEHNR and CDR2 is FQNEAQ (reference sequence). The V end was cut by 7 bases, the J end by 1 base, with 14 bases between. This CDR3 has 14 residues. CDR3 coding DNA: TGTGCCAGCACCTCCGACCTGAAATCCTACGAGCAGTACTTC. It encodes CASTSDLKSYEQYF. Based on the CDR3 plus reference TRBV7-9 and TRBJ2-7, the full variable domain is DTGVSQNPRHKITKRGQNVTFRCDPISEHNRLYWYRQTLGQGPEFLTYFQNEAQLEKSRLLSDRFSAERPKGSFSTLEIQRTEQGDSAMYLCASTSDLKSYEQYFGPGTRLTVT.

This chain connects TRBV30 to TRBJ2-1, with unresolved D. Germline CDR1 is GTSNPN and CDR2 is SVGIG (reference sequence). Between the trimmed V and J ends, which lost 4 bases and 4 bases, there was a span of 17 bases. The CDR3 contains 15 residues. CDR3 nucleotide sequence: TGTGCCTGGATCGCAGGTGCTTCCCTATACAATGAGCAGTTCTTC. It codes for CAWIAGASLYNEQFF.

This sequence joins TRBV6-5 and TRBJ1-2; a weak D match, TRBD1 (6 bases). The germline V gene encodes CDR1 MNHEY and CDR2 SVGAGI. The CDR3 is 13 amino acids. Trimming took 2 bases from V and 6 from J, leaving 10 bases between them. The CDR3 DNA reads as TGTGCCAGCAGTTACGGGGGGGCGGATGGCTACACCTTC. Translated: CASSYGGADGYTF.

The rearrangement uses TRBV30 and TRBJ1-5; D ambiguous. The germline V gene encodes CDR1 GTSNPN and CDR2 SVGIG (reference sequence). The CDR3 runs to 14 residues. With 2 bases removed from V and 4 bases from J, the gap between germline ends came to 12 bases. CDR3 nucleotides: TGTGCCTGGAGTATAAAAATTGGGAATCAGCCCCAGCATTTT. It codes for CAWSIKIGNQPQHF. Filled out from reference TRBV30 and TRBJ1-5, the complete variable domain reads SQTIHQWPATLVQPVGSPLSLECTVEGTSNPNLYWYRQAAGRGLQLLFYSVGIGQISSEVPQNLSASRPQDRQFILSSKKLLLSDSGFYLCAWSIKIGNQPQHFGDGTRLSIL.

Notes on this clonotype: Lacking the conserved final phenylalanine or tryptophan, this CDR3 likely reflects a read error. The rearrangement joins TRBV12-3 or TRBV12-4 to TRBJ1-1; perhaps TRBD1 as D (6 bases). This CDR3 is built from 15 residues. V was shortened by 4 bases and J by 4 bases, with 16 bases between the two germline ends. The CDR3 sequence: CASSSGVRGATEAFV. CDR3 in DNA: TGTGCCAGCAGTTCGGGGGTCAGGGGAGCCACTGAAGCTTTCGTT.

This rearrangement joins TRBV12-3 or TRBV12-4 to TRBJ1-1, with unresolved D. The CDR3 totals 11 residues. The V and J ends lost 8 bases and 6 bases respectively, with 10 bases between them. The CDR3 here is CASGGGSEAFF. For the CDR3, the DNA is TGTGCCAGCGGTGGTGGCTCTGAAGCTTTCTTT.

The CDR3 protein is CASRDFGGTEAFF. CDR3 nucleotide sequence: TGTGCCAGCAGGGACTTTGGTGGCACTGAAGCTTTCTTT. This chain connects TRBV6-1 to TRBJ1-1; D is undetermined. The CDR3 covers 13 residues. The V gene's germline CDR1 is MNHNS and CDR2 SASEGT. Deletions cut 6 bases from V and 4 bases from J, with 12 bases between.

V usage is TRBV27 and J usage is TRBJ2-7; D unclear. V dropped 4 bases and J dropped 2 bases, with 12 bases sitting between them. The CDR3 totals 14 residues. Germline V gene lookup returns CDR1 MNHEY and CDR2 SMNVEV (reference sequence). The CDR3 is CASSYGQPTYEQYF. The CDR3 nucleotides are TGTGCCAGCAGTTATGGGCAGCCAACCTACGAGCAGTACTTC.

The rearrangement joins TRBV7-8 to TRBJ1-2; the D gene is possibly TRBD1 (5 bases). CDR3 size: 16 residues. Germline loops: CDR1 SGHVS, CDR2 FQNEAQ. V was trimmed by 3 bases and J by 6 bases, leaving 20 bases between them. The CDR3 loop is CASSFTGTGSWDGYTF. For the CDR3, the DNA is TGTGCCAGCAGCTTCACCGGGACGGGGAGTTGGGATGGCTACACCTTC.

This chain connects TRBV6-2 or TRBV6-3 to TRBJ2-1; 7 bases agree with TRBD2. The germline V gene encodes CDR1 MNHEY and CDR2 SVGEGT. The V segment lost 5 bases and the J segment 9 bases; nucleotides outside the gene matches: 7. The CDR3 covers 13 residues. The CDR3 sequence: CASSPGLGAEQFF. The CDR3 DNA reads as TGTGCCAGCAGTCCCGGACTAGGCGCTGAGCAGTTCTTC.

J is TRBJ2-7 and V is TRBV27; 9 bases match TRBD1. The V and J ends lost 4 bases and 3 bases, in that order; junction bases with no gene match: 7. The CDR3 consists of 15 residues. The germline V gene encodes CDR1 MNHEY and CDR2 SMNVEV (reference sequence). The chain's CDR3 is CASSSQGAPLYEQYF. The CDR3 DNA sequence: TGTGCCAGCAGTTCACAGGGGGCCCCCCTCTACGAGCAGTACTTC.